A single sample gave rise to the 20 T cell receptor beta chains below, sequenced in a study of identical twins. TCRdb reprocessed the 5' RACE reads via MiXCR and lists one record per CDR3 protein. There are some 1,700,000 distinct CDR3 sequences in the sample; more than 30% occur only once, and about 0.27% lies in the top ten. The sample taken for sequencing was cord blood. The receptors originated from a newborn girl in good health.

This clonotype was found many times. This chain joins TRBV4-1 and TRBJ2-3; TRBD2 aligns across 9 bases. V shed 5 bases, J shed 4 bases, and the junction held 7 bases outside the gene matches. CDR3 length equals 15 residues. CDR1 is MGHRA, CDR2 YSYEKL, per germline. CDR3 residues: CASSFSGGGADTQYF. DNA of the CDR3: TGCGCCAGCAGCTTTAGCGGGGGAGGCGCAGATACGCAGTATTTT.

V gene TRBV4-1 combines with J gene TRBJ2-5; D not resolved. The CDR3 has 14 amino acids. Germline V gives CDR1 MGHRA, CDR2 YSYEKL. V lost 1 base, J lost 11 bases, and 17 bases lay in between. In nucleotides, the CDR3 is TGCGCCAGCAGCCAAGTGGGTTCCTACAATGAGCAGTACTTC. The encoded protein is CASSQVGSYNEQYF.

The J gene is TRBJ2-1, the V gene TRBV24-1; 7 bases map to TRBD2. V trimming: 7 bases; J trimming: 4 bases; junction bases outside the gene matches: 3. This CDR3 is built from 13 residues. Per the germline V gene, CDR1 is KGHDR and CDR2 is SFDVKD. The CDR3 nucleotides are TGTGCCACCAGGAAAGCGGGATACAATGAGCAGTTCTTC. The encoded protein is CATRKAGYNEQFF.

Comments on this clonotype: A clone one base away is much larger, so this may be a read error. Here the CDR3 reads CASSPASCRTDTQYF. The CDR3 DNA is TGTGCCAGCAGCCCGGCTAGCTGTCGTACAGATACGCAGTATTTT. This chain joins TRBV3-1 and TRBJ2-3, with TRBD2 as a possible D gene (5 bases). This CDR3 region has 15 residues. From germline, CDR1 is LGHDT and CDR2 YNNKEL (reference sequence). The V end lost 4 bases, the J end lost 3 bases, and 14 bases lay between the germline ends.

V and J are TRBV2 and TRBJ1-1, with TRBD1 matching over 7 bases. V lost 9 bases, J lost 3 bases, and 7 bases stayed unmatched. CDR3 length: 13 amino acids. Germline lookup yields CDR1 SNHLY and CDR2 FYNNEI. CDR3 coding DNA: TGTGCCAGTTGGGACAGCGCTTACACTGAAGCTTTCTTT. Amino acid sequence: CASWDSAYTEAFF.

This clonotype was seen more than once but under ten times. The chain combines TRBV30 with TRBJ1-1, with 7 bases lining up with TRBD1. The CDR3 length is 14 residues. V lost 7 bases, J lost 0 bases, and 8 bases stayed unmatched. Germline V lookup: CDR1 GTSNPN, CDR2 SVGIG (reference sequence). The CDR3 loop is CASTTGTVNTEAFF. CDR3 sequence (DNA): TGTGCCTCCACGACCGGGACAGTGAACACTGAAGCTTTCTTT.

The rearrangement links TRBV24-1 to TRBJ2-3, with D perhaps assigned TRBD1 or TRBD2 (5 bases each). Germline-derived CDR1 and CDR2 are KGHDR and SFDVKD. The V and J ends lost 9 bases and 2 bases respectively, with 17 bases between them. This CDR3 has 15 amino acids. CDR3 sequence: CATAEGKRNTDTQYF. In nucleotides, the CDR3 is TGTGCCACCGCAGAGGGGAAGCGGAACACAGATACGCAGTATTTT.

This clonotype was detected once. The genes are TRBV5-6 and TRBJ2-5, with 15 bases matching TRBD2. CDR1 is SGHDT, CDR2 YYEEEE, per germline. V trimming: 0 bases; J trimming: 2 bases; junction bases outside the gene matches: 8. This CDR3 comprises 19 residues. Here the CDR3 DNA reads TGTGCCAGCAGCTTGGTTTTCGGACTAGCGGGAGGGCTTCAAGAGACCCAGTACTTC. Translating gives CASSLVFGLAGGLQETQYF.

Of note for this clonotype: The junction differs from germline at one of its ends, possibly a read error. This sequence joins TRBV12-3 or TRBV12-4 and TRBJ1-5; D possibly corresponds to TRBD1 (6 bases). The CDR3 consists of 16 residues. DNA for the CDR3: TGTGCCAGCAGTTATTTGTCAGGGGTCCCCAATCGGCCCCAGCATTTT. It is translated as CASSYLSGVPNRPQHF.

In the case of this clonotype: A much larger clone differs from this one at a single base, so this may be a read error. V and J are TRBV5-1 and TRBJ2-7; D remains unclear. V was cut by 4 bases and J by 0 bases, with 14 bases left in between. Germline V gene sequence: CDR1 SGHRS, CDR2 YFSETQ. CDR3 length: 15 amino acids. CDR3 sequence reads: CASSLSDPLSYEQYF. CDR3 bases: TGCGCCAGCAGCCTCAGCGACCCCCTCTCCTACGAGCAGTACTTC.

A few counts support this clonotype. The V call is TRBV7-2, the J call TRBJ2-7, with unresolved D. The germline V gene has CDR1 SGHTA and CDR2 FQGNSA. V was cut by 3 bases and J by 4 bases, with 7 bases left in between. CDR3 size: 12 residues. CDR3 amino acids: CASSFVFYEQYF. The CDR3 coding sequence is TGTGCCAGCAGCTTCGTCTTTTACGAGCAGTACTTC.

J is TRBJ2-3 and V is TRBV12-3 or TRBV12-4; the match to TRBD2 covers 7 bases. With V trimmed by 4 bases and J by 0 bases, 4 bases remained unmatched. CDR3 length: 15 amino acids. The CDR3 DNA sequence: TGTGCCAGCAGTTGCTTAGCGGGTAGCACAGATACGCAGTATTTT. Its protein product is CASSCLAGSTDTQYF.

This clonotype was picked up a small number of times. This sequence joins TRBV28 and TRBJ2-4, with D perhaps given as TRBD1 or TRBD2 (5 bases each). Germline-derived CDR1 and CDR2 are MDHEN and SYDVKM. The CDR3 contains 15 residues. V gave up 6 bases and J gave up 12 bases, with 24 bases separating them. CDR3 nucleotide sequence: TGTGCCAGCAGCCTAACGACGGGACCCGCGTTATCTCAGTACTTC. It encodes CASSLTTGPALSQYF.

The sample holds many counts of this clonotype. CDR3 amino acids: CASSLNRGNEQYF. The CDR3 DNA is TGTGCCAGCAGTTTGAACAGGGGGAACGAGCAGTACTTC. This chain links TRBV12-3 or TRBV12-4 with TRBJ2-7; 8 bases align to TRBD1. The junction had 3 bases not matched to a gene; V was cut back by 3 bases and J by 5 bases. This CDR3 has 13 residues.

This clonotype was counted between two and nine times. The J gene is TRBJ2-3, the V gene TRBV11-2; the D gene is possibly TRBD2 (6 bases). Germline assignment: CDR1 SGHAT and CDR2 FQNNGV. The ends were cut back, 3 bases at V and 0 bases at J, with 13 bases in the middle. This CDR3 contains 16 residues. The CDR3 DNA is TGTGCCAGCAGCTTTTCTGGCGGGGCTAGCACAGATACGCAGTATTTT. Translating it yields CASSFSGGASTDTQYF.

This clonotype has ten or more counts. The chain combines TRBV29-1 with TRBJ2-6; D ambiguous. Germline assignment: CDR1 SQVTM and CDR2 ANQGSEA. V was shortened by 1 base and J by 0 bases, with 1 base between the two germline ends. The CDR3 runs to 13 residues. The CDR3 region has the DNA TGCAGCGTTGAAGTCTCTGGGGCCAACGTCCTGACTTTC. It is translated as CSVEVSGANVLTF.

The table lists this clonotype with a few counts. V and J are TRBV5-1 and TRBJ2-3; TRBD2 agrees at 13 bases. In germline, CDR1 is SGHRS, CDR2 YFSETQ. With V trimmed by 3 bases and J by 3 bases, 10 bases remained unmatched. CDR3 size: 18 residues. The CDR3 nucleotides read TGCGCCAGCAGCTACGGACTAGCGGGAGTAAGGGGAACAGATACGCAGTATTTT. It encodes CASSYGLAGVRGTDTQYF. Using reference TRBV5-1 and TRBJ2-3 for the parts outside the CDR3, the full variable domain is KAGVTQTPRYLIKTRGQQVTLSCSPISGHRSVSWYQQTPGQGLQFLFEYFSETQRNKGNFPGRFSGRQFSNSRSEMNVSTLELGDSALYLCASSYGLAGVRGTDTQYFGPGTRLTVL.

This clonotype was found a few times. V is TRBV6-1 and J is TRBJ2-7; 7 nucleotides match TRBD2. Trimming cost V 0 bases and J 2 bases; bases outside gene matches: 10. The CDR3 totals 17 residues. Germline lookup yields CDR1 MNHNS and CDR2 SASEGT. The DNA for the CDR3 is TGTGCCAGCAGTGAAGCCCGCCGGGGAGGGAGGGCCTACGAGCAGTACTTC. Residues: CASSEARRGGRAYEQYF.

The J gene is TRBJ2-3, the V gene TRBV3-1; D uncertain. The V gene's germline CDR1 is LGHDT and CDR2 YNNKEL (reference sequence). V lost 0 bases and J 0 bases, leaving 10 bases between the germline ends. This CDR3 contains 16 residues. The CDR3 loop reads CASSQDPSTSTDTQYF. The DNA of the CDR3 is TGTGCCAGCAGCCAAGATCCTTCAACTAGCACAGATACGCAGTATTTT.

CDR3 nucleotides: TGTGCCAGCAGTGAATGGGGGGGCGACCGTTCCTACGAGCAGTACTTC. It encodes CASSEWGGDRSYEQYF. This chain uses TRBV6-1 with TRBJ2-4; D may be TRBD2 (7 bases). TRBJ2-7 matches the DNA end more closely, so the J call is doubtful. There are 16 residues in the CDR3. Germline CDR1 MNHNS, CDR2 SASEGT.